This record covers a single T cell receptor (beta chain). Its antigen is still unknown. Other nucleotide sequences in the sample specify the same CDR3. The sample is drawn from a study of shared clonotypes between healthy human individuals. Sequencing was performed with immunoSEQ multiplex PCR; in TCRdb, only in-frame clones are kept and a portion is missing. Of about 2.3 million clones in the sample, about 90% were seen once. Overall study results and limits: Sampling was confined to blood; repertoires within tissues likely differ. Sorted-subset sequencing was shown by rarefaction to be incomplete despite large depth.

The CDR3 extends over 11 amino acids. CDR1 SQVTM and CDR2 ANQGSEA come from the germline V gene. The ends were cut back, 4 bases at V and 0 bases at J, with 3 bases in the middle. All participating donors were Caucasian adults from Nashville, Tennessee. This receptor was obtained from a man younger than 35 in good health. Some clones in this sample may be carry-over from other donors' samples. V is TRBV29-1 and J is TRBJ1-1, with D unclear. The sequenced sample consisted of naive CD4+ T cells from PBMCs. The subset was: CD45RA+ positively selected. The DNA of the CDR3 is TGCAGCGTTGGGCTGAACACTGAAGCTTTCTTT. Residues: CSVGLNTEAFF. Full variable domain (missing parts from reference TRBV29-1 and TRBJ1-1): SAVISQKPSRDICQRGTSLTIQCQVDSQVTMMFWYRQQPGQSLTLIATANQGSEATYESGFVIDKFPISRPNLTFSTLTVSNMSPEDSSIYLCSVGLNTEAFFGQGTRLTVV.